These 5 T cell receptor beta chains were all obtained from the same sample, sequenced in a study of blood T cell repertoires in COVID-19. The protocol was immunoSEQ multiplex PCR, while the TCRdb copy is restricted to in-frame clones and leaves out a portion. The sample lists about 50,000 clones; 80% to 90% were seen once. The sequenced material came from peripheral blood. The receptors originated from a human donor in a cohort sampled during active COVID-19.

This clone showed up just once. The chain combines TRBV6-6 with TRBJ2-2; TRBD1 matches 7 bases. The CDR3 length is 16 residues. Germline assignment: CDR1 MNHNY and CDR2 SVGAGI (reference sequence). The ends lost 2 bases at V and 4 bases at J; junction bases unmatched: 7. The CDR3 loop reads CASSYLLTGPTGELFF. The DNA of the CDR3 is TGTGCCAGCAGTTACCTTTTGACAGGGCCCACCGGGGAGCTGTTTTTT.

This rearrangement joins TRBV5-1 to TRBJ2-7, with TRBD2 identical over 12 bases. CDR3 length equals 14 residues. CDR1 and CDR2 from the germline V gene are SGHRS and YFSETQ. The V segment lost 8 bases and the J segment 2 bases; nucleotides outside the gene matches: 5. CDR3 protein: CASTLAGGPYEQYF. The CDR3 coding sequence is TGCGCCAGTACGCTAGCGGGGGGGCCCTACGAGCAGTACTTC. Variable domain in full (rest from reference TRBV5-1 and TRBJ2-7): KAGVTQTPRYLIKTRGQQVTLSCSPISGHRSVSWYQQTPGQGLQFLFEYFSETQRNKGNFPGRFSGRQFSNSRSEMNVSTLELGDSALYLCASTLAGGPYEQYFGPGTRLTVT.

In DNA form, the CDR3 reads TGTGCCAGCAGCGTGGGAGCGGGGGCTCTTTGGACCGGGGAGCTGTTTTTT. Residues: CASSVGAGALWTGELFF. The chain combines TRBV9 with TRBJ2-2; 8 nucleotides align to TRBD2. CDR1 and CDR2 (germline): SGDLS, YYNGEE. This CDR3 is built from 17 residues. The V gene end was trimmed by 2 bases and the J gene end by 5 bases; junction bases not matched to a gene: 11.

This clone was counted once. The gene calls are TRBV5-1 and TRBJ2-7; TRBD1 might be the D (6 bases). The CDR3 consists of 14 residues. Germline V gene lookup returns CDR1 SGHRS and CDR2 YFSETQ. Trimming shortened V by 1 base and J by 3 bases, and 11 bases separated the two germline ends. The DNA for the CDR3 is TGCGCCAGCAGCTTGAACACAGGGTTCTACGAGCAGTACTTC. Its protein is CASSLNTGFYEQYF. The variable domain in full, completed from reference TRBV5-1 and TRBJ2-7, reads KAGVTQTPRYLIKTRGQQVTLSCSPISGHRSVSWYQQTPGQGLQFLFEYFSETQRNKGNFPGRFSGRQFSNSRSEMNVSTLELGDSALYLCASSLNTGFYEQYFGPGTRLTVT.

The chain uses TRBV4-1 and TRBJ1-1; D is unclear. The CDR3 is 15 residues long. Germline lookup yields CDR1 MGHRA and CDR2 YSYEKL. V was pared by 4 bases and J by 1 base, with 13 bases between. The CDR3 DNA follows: TGCGCCAGCAGCCCCATGGGCACCTCGAACACTGAAGCTTTCTTT. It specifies CASSPMGTSNTEAFF.